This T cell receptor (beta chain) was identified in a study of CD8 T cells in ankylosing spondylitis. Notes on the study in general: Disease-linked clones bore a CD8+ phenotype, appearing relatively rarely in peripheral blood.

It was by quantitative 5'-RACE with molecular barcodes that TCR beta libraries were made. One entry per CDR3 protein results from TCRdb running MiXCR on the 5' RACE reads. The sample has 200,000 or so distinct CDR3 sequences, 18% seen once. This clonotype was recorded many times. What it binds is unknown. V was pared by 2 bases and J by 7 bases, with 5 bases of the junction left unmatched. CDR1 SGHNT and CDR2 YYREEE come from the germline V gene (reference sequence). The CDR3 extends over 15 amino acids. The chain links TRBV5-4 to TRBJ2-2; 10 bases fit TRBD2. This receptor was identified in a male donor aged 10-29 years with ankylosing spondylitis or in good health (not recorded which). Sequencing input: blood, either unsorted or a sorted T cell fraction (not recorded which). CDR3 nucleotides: TGTGCCAGCAGCTTAGCGGGAGGGTTCCTCGGGGAGCTGTTTTTT. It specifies CASSLAGGFLGELFF.